This T cell receptor beta chain derives from a study of CD8 T cells in Susac syndrome. It was with random hexamers that roughly 0.5 to 1 ug RNA was reverse transcribed. The method of amplification for TCR beta CDR3 was immunoSEQ multiplex PCR, covering 54 Vbeta and 13 Jbeta. In TCRdb, the immunoSEQ multiplex PCR reads were re-called with MiXCR into one record per CDR3 protein. The sample lists approximately 210,000 distinct CDR3 sequences; about 95% were seen once. The CDR3 loop spans 15 amino acids. CDR1 and CDR2 from the germline V gene are SGHTS and YDEGEE. V dropped 6 bases and J dropped 6 bases, with 19 bases sitting between them. Sequencing of TCR beta covered CD8+ and CD4+ T cells obtained from blood.

This TCR came from a human donor with Susac syndrome. The V gene is TRBV5-8, the J gene TRBJ1-5, with no clear D. Sequenced input: CD4+ T cells from PBMCs. CDR3 bases: TGTGCCAGCACCAACGGACCCCCCGTAGGTCAGCCCCAGCATTTT. It encodes CASTNGPPVGQPQHF.